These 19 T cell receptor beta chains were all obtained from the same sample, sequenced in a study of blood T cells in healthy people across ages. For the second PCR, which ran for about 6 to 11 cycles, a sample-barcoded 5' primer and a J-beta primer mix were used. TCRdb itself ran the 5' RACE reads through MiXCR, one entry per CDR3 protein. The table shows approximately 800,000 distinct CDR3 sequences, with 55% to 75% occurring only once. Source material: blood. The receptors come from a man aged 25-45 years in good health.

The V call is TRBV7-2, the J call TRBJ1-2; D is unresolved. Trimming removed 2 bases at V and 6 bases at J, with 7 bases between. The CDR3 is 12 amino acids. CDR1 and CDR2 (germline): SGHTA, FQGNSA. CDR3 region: CASSLSSNGYTF. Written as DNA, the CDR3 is TGTGCCAGCAGCTTATCGAGTAATGGCTACACCTTC.

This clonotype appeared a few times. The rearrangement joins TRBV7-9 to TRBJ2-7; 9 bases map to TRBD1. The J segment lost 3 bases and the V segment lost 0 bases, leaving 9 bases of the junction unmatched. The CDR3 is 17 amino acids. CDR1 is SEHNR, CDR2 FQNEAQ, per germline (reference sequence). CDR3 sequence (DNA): TGTGCCAGCAGCTTAGCGGTGGGACAGGGTGGAAACTACGAGCAGTACTTC. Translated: CASSLAVGQGGNYEQYF.

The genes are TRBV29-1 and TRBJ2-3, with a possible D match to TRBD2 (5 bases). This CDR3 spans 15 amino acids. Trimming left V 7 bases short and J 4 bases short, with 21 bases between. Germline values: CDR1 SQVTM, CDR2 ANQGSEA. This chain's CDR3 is CSAHIVGEVADTQYF. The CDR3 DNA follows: TGCAGCGCCCACATCGTGGGAGAAGTGGCAGATACGCAGTATTTT.

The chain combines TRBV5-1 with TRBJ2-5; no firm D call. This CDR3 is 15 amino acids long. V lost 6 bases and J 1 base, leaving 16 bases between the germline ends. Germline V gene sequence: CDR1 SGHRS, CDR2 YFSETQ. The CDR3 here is CASTSAAVIQETQYF. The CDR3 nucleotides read TGCGCCAGCACCTCCGCTGCAGTGATCCAAGAGACCCAGTACTTC.

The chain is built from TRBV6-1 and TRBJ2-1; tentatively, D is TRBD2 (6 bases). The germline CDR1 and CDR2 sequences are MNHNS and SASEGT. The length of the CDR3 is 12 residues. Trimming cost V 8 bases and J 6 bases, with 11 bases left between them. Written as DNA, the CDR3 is TGTGCCAGCGGCAGGGACTTCAATGAGCAGTTCTTC. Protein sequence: CASGRDFNEQFF.

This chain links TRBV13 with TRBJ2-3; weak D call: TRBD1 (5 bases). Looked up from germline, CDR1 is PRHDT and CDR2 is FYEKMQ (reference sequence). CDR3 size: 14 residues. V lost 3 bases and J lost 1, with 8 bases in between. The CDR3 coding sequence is TGTGCCAGCAGCTTGGACACAGGCACAGATACGCAGTATTTT. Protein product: CASSLDTGTDTQYF.

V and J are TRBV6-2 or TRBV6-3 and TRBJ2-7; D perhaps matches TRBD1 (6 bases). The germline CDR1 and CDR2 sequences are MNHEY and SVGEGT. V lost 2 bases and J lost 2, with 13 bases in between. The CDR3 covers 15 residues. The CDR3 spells CASSYDQGSTYEQYF. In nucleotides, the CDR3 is TGTGCCAGCAGTTACGATCAGGGGTCTACCTACGAGCAGTACTTC.

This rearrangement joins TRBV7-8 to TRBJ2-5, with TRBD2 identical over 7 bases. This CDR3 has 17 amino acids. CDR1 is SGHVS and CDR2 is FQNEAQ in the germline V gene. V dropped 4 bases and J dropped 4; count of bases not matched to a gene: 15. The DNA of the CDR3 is TGTGCCAGCAGCTCCACCCTCTTGGGGACTACCGGAGAGACCCAGTACTTC. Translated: CASSSTLLGTTGETQYF.

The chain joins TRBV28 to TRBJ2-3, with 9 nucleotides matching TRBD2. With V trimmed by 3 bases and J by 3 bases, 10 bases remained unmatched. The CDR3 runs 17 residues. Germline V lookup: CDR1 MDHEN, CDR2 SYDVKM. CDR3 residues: CASSLALRSGGTDTQYF. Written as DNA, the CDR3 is TGTGCCAGCAGTTTGGCCCTCAGGAGCGGGGGGACAGATACGCAGTATTTT.

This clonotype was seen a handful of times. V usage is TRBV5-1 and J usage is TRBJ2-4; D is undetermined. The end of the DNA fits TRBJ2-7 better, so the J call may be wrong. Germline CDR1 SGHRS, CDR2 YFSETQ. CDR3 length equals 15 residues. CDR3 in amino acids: CASSLAWGPTYEQYF. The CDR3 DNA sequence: TGCGCCAGCAGCTTGGCGTGGGGTCCCACCTACGAGCAGTACTTC.

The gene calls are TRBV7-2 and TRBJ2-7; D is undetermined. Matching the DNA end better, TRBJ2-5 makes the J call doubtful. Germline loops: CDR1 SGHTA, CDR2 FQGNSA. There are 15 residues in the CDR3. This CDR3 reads CASSLAVKQRETQYF. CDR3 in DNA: TGTGCCAGCAGCTTAGCGGTAAAGCAACGGGAGACCCAGTACTTC.

CDR3 amino acids: CSAREGLDGHGYTF. The CDR3 DNA sequence: TGCAGTGCTAGAGAGGGGTTGGACGGACATGGCTACACCTTC. The rearrangement joins TRBV20-1 to TRBJ1-2; D not certain. This CDR3 has 14 amino acids. Germline V gene data show CDR1 as DFQATT and CDR2 as SNEGSKA (reference sequence). V was cut by 0 bases and J by 6 bases, with 14 bases left in between.

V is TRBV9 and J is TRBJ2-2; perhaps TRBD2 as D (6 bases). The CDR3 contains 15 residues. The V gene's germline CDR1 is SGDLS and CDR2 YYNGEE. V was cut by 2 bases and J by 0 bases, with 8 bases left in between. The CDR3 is CASSVRGSNTGELFF. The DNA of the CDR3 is TGTGCCAGCAGCGTCCGGGGGTCGAACACCGGGGAGCTGTTTTTT.

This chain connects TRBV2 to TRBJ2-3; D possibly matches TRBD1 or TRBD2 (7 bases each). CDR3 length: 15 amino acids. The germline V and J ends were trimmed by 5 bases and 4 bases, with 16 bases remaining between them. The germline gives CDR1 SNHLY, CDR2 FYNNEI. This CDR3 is CASSPMTGRADTQYF. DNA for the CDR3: TGTGCCAGCAGTCCCATGACAGGGAGGGCAGATACGCAGTATTTT.

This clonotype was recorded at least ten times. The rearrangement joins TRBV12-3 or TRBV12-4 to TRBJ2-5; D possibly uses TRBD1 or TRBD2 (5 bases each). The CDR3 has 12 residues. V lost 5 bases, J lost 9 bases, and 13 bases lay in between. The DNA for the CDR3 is TGTGCCAGCAGTAGGGACCAAGGGTCCCAGTACTTC. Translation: CASSRDQGSQYF.

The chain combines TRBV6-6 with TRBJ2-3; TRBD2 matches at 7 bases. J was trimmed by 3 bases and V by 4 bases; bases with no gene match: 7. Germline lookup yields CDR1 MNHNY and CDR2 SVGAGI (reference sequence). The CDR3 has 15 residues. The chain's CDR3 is CASSSSSGMTDTQYF. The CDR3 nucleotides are TGTGCCAGCAGTTCCTCTAGCGGCATGACAGATACGCAGTATTTT.

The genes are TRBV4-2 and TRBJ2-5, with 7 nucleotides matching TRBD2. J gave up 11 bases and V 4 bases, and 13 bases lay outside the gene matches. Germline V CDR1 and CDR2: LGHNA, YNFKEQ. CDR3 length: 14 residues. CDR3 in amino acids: CASSPERDYNEQYF. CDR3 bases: TGTGCCAGCAGCCCAGAGCGGGATTACAATGAGCAGTACTTC.

The CDR3 sequence is CSAAGQRLLATNEKLFF. DNA for the CDR3: TGCAGTGCAGCGGGACAACGATTACTTGCAACTAATGAAAAACTGTTTTTT. V is TRBV20-1 and J is TRBJ1-4; weak D call: TRBD1 (6 bases). Germline assignment: CDR1 DFQATT and CDR2 SNEGSKA (reference sequence). V dropped 6 bases and J dropped 0 bases, with 20 bases sitting between them. The CDR3 is 17 amino acids.

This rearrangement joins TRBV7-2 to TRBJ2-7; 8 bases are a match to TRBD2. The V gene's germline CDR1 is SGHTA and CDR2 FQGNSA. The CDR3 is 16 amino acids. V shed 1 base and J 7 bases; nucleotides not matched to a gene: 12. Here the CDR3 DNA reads TGTGCCAGCAGCTTAGATTCGACTAGCGACCCTAAAGAGCAGTACTTC. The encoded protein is CASSLDSTSDPKEQYF.